The next 29 T cell receptor beta chains were all read from a single sample in a study of cytomegalovirus exposure and HLA in healthy donors. Here immunoSEQ multiplex PCR was the method, and the copy in TCRdb shows in-frame clones only, minus some. This sample carries 170,000 or so clones, 85% of them seen once, and the ten largest clones take approximately 15%. Source material: PBMCs. Every receptor here comes from a man aged 18-30 years in good health and CMV-seropositive.

The rearrangement links TRBV9 to TRBJ1-2, with D perhaps TRBD1 (6 bases). The germline V and J ends were trimmed by 3 bases and 7 bases, with 19 bases remaining between them. There are 15 residues in the CDR3. Germline V gene lookup returns CDR1 SGDLS and CDR2 YYNGEE. The CDR3 nucleotides are TGTGCCAGCAGCGCTAGGGCGGGGGGCCTCCGTGGCTACACCTTC. It translates to CASSARAGGLRGYTF.

Here the CDR3 reads CAWTLQANTEAFF. CDR3 nucleotides: TGTGCCTGGACTCTTCAAGCGAACACTGAAGCTTTCTTT. This chain uses TRBV30 with TRBJ1-1; D gene uncertain. This CDR3 is 13 amino acids long. The germline CDR1 and CDR2 sequences are GTSNPN and SVGIG (reference sequence). The V gene lost 4 bases and the J gene lost 1 base, with 10 bases spanning the gap.

CDR3 DNA sequence: TGCGCCAGCAGCCAAGGGATACAGGGGGCGGCGTATGAAAAACTGTTTTTT. This sequence encodes CASSQGIQGAAYEKLFF. V is TRBV4-1 and J is TRBJ1-4; 9 bases line up with TRBD1. V was pared by 1 base and J by 6 bases, with 9 bases of the junction left unmatched. Germline V lookup: CDR1 MGHRA, CDR2 YSYEKL. This CDR3 has 17 residues.

This sequence joins TRBV5-1 and TRBJ2-5; no clear D. The CDR3 length is 13 residues. The germline CDR1 and CDR2 sequences are SGHRS and YFSETQ. The V end was cut by 2 bases, the J end by 4 bases, with 9 bases between. The CDR3 sequence: CASSLYLGETQYF. The CDR3 DNA sequence: TGCGCCAGCAGCTTATATCTAGGAGAGACCCAGTACTTC.

The rearrangement joins TRBV7-2 to TRBJ2-1, with D possibly being TRBD1 (6 bases). V lost 5 bases, J lost 6 bases, and 17 bases lay in between. This CDR3 is 15 amino acids long. Germline V lookup: CDR1 SGHTA, CDR2 FQGNSA. As DNA, the CDR3 is TGTGCCAGCAGCCTACAGGGCCACAGGTTCAATGAGCAGTTCTTC. Protein product: CASSLQGHRFNEQFF.

This chain uses TRBV5-1 with TRBJ2-2, with 8 nucleotides matching TRBD1. This CDR3 is 15 amino acids long. Germline V gene lookup returns CDR1 SGHRS and CDR2 YFSETQ. The trim removed 3 bases at V and 7 bases at J, leaving 8 bases unmatched. In DNA, the CDR3 is TGCGCCAGCAGCTCGGGACAGGCCTTACTCGGGGAGCTGTTTTTT. Its protein is CASSSGQALLGELFF.

This chain connects TRBV11-2 to TRBJ2-1, with D maybe TRBD2 (7 bases). This CDR3 region has 13 residues. CDR1 and CDR2 (germline): SGHAT, FQNNGV. V was clipped by 8 bases and J by 7 bases, with 15 bases between them. The CDR3 loop is CASGGWGGNEQFF. The CDR3, as DNA: TGTGCCAGCGGGGGCTGGGGGGGGAATGAGCAGTTCTTC.

The rearrangement joins TRBV25-1 to TRBJ2-7; 7 bases fit TRBD1. Germline CDR1 is MGHDK and CDR2 is SYGVNS. The CDR3 has 16 residues. V was pared by 2 bases and J by 2 bases, with 9 bases of the junction left unmatched. The CDR3: CASSEGGQPFTYEQYF. Here the CDR3 DNA reads TGTGCCAGCAGTGAAGGGGGACAGCCTTTTACCTACGAGCAGTACTTC.

This chain connects TRBV30 to TRBJ2-4; D is perhaps TRBD1 (7 bases). This CDR3 contains 15 residues. Germline assignment: CDR1 GTSNPN and CDR2 SVGIG (reference sequence). Trimming removed 2 bases from V and 5 bases from J, with 16 bases in between. The CDR3 region is CAWSRQGGDQNIQYF. The CDR3 nucleotides are TGTGCCTGGAGTAGGCAGGGGGGTGATCAAAACATTCAGTACTTC.

The rearrangement uses TRBV28 and TRBJ1-5; the match to TRBD1 covers 7 bases. J gave up 6 bases and V 9 bases, and 5 bases lay outside the gene matches. Germline CDR1 is MDHEN and CDR2 is SYDVKM. The CDR3 extends over 12 amino acids. For the CDR3, the DNA is TGTGCCAGATCGACAGGGACTCAGCCCCAGCATTTT. This codes for CARSTGTQPQHF.

The chain combines TRBV30 with TRBJ1-1; D unclear. CDR1 is GTSNPN, CDR2 SVGIG, per germline (reference sequence). The ends were cut back, 0 bases at V and 8 bases at J, with 10 bases in the middle. The CDR3 runs to 12 residues. The CDR3 spells CAWSVSRSEAFF. The CDR3 DNA sequence: TGTGCCTGGAGTGTTTCTAGGTCGGAAGCTTTCTTT.

The chain uses TRBV19 and TRBJ2-1, with D possibly TRBD2 on 6 matching bases. The germline V gene encodes CDR1 LNHDA and CDR2 SQIVND (reference sequence). The CDR3 has 15 amino acids. Trimming shortened V by 1 base and J by 0 bases, and 7 bases separated the two germline ends. CDR3 region: CASSIAGDSYNEQFF. The CDR3 DNA sequence: TGTGCCAGTAGTATAGCGGGGGACTCCTACAATGAGCAGTTCTTC.

This clone turned up a few times. The gene calls are TRBV7-3 and TRBJ1-5; a weak D match, TRBD1 (6 bases). Germline values: CDR1 SGHTA, CDR2 FQGTGA. CDR3 length equals 14 residues. Trimming left V 4 bases short and J 4 bases short, with 11 bases between. The CDR3 spells CASSSPGTNQPQHF. The CDR3 bases are TGTGCCAGCAGCTCTCCGGGGACAAATCAGCCCCAGCATTTT.

The CDR3 nucleotides are TGTGCCAGCAGTGAAGAAAGACGGGACTACACCATATATTTT. Translation gives CASSEERRDYTIYF. J is TRBJ1-3 and V is TRBV6-1, with D possibly being TRBD1 (5 bases). Trimming left V 1 base short and J 8 bases short, with 12 bases between. Germline V CDR1 and CDR2: MNHNS, SASEGT. This CDR3 comprises 14 residues.

The rearrangement uses TRBV29-1 and TRBJ1-4, with TRBD1 identical over 11 bases. J gave up 5 bases and V 4 bases, and 0 bases lay outside the gene matches. The CDR3 consists of 13 residues. CDR1 SQVTM and CDR2 ANQGSEA come from the germline V gene. The DNA for the CDR3 is TGCAGCGTTGGGGACAGGGGGAATGAAAAACTGTTTTTT. As protein: CSVGDRGNEKLFF.

The chain joins TRBV28 to TRBJ2-7; D remains unclear. Deletions cut 2 bases from V and 2 bases from J, with 10 bases between. The germline CDR1 and CDR2 sequences are MDHEN and SYDVKM. The CDR3 length is 14 residues. CDR3 in DNA: TGTGCCAGCAGTTTAGATCTTAGTCCCTACGAGCAGTACTTC. It specifies CASSLDLSPYEQYF.

This clone showed up just once. The rearrangement uses TRBV27 and TRBJ2-2, with TRBD2 identical over 11 bases. CDR1 and CDR2 from the germline V gene are MNHEY and SMNVEV (reference sequence). The CDR3 runs to 17 residues. The V and J ends lost 6 bases and 2 bases, in that order; junction bases with no gene match: 8. The CDR3 sequence is CASRPIAGGPNTGELFF. The CDR3 DNA sequence: TGTGCCAGCAGGCCTATAGCGGGAGGGCCTAACACCGGGGAGCTGTTTTTT.

The table lists this clone with a few counts. As DNA, the CDR3 is TGCAGTGCGCCGACGGAGTGGAAAGCTTTCTTT. This gives the protein CSAPTEWKAFF. The chain couples TRBV20-1 to TRBJ1-1; D remains ambiguous. V was clipped by 6 bases and J by 9 bases, with 14 bases between them. The length of the CDR3 is 11 residues. CDR1 is DFQATT, CDR2 SNEGSKA, per germline (reference sequence).

The chain has TRBV5-8 and TRBJ2-7, with TRBD2 as a possible D gene (5 bases). Trimming removed 4 bases from V and 5 bases from J, with 19 bases in between. The CDR3 sequence is 15 residues long. CDR1 is SGHTS and CDR2 is YDEGEE in the germline V gene. CDR3 amino acids: CASSTRAEGIDEQYF. In DNA form, the CDR3 reads TGTGCCAGCAGCACCCGGGCCGAGGGAATTGACGAGCAGTACTTC.

This clone turned up a few times. The gene calls are TRBV6-5 and TRBJ1-2; D is perhaps TRBD1 (5 bases). CDR1 is MNHEY and CDR2 is SVGAGI in the germline V gene. Trimming left V 4 bases short and J 8 bases short, with 17 bases between. The CDR3 runs 14 residues. The CDR3 DNA follows: TGTGCCAGCAGTTTTGGGGGGACTCCCGAAGGCTACACCTTC. It encodes CASSFGGTPEGYTF.

The chain recombines TRBV5-1 with TRBJ2-5; 13 positions match TRBD2. With V trimmed by 0 bases and J by 3 bases, 14 bases remained unmatched. Looked up from germline, CDR1 is SGHRS and CDR2 is YFSETQ. The CDR3 totals 20 residues. In DNA form, the CDR3 reads TGCGCCAGCAGCTTGGCGGGACTAGCGGGACACAAACCGCAAAAAGAGACCCAGTACTTC. It encodes CASSLAGLAGHKPQKETQYF. The full variable domain, its missing parts supplied by reference TRBV5-1 and TRBJ2-5, is KAGVTQTPRYLIKTRGQQVTLSCSPISGHRSVSWYQQTPGQGLQFLFEYFSETQRNKGNFPGRFSGRQFSNSRSEMNVSTLELGDSALYLCASSLAGLAGHKPQKETQYFGPGTRLLVL.

This chain joins TRBV28 and TRBJ1-3; 7 nucleotides line up with TRBD1. This CDR3 spans 14 amino acids. CDR1 is MDHEN and CDR2 is SYDVKM in the germline V gene. V trimming: 3 bases; J trimming: 6 bases; junction bases outside the gene matches: 5. CDR3 in amino acids: CASSFGDRLNTIYF. The CDR3 bases are TGTGCCAGCAGTTTCGGGGACAGACTAAACACCATATATTTT.

This clone was observed a single time. The chain links TRBV6-1 to TRBJ2-3; D uncertain. Trimming pared 2 bases from V and 2 bases from J, leaving 14 bases between. Germline CDR1 is MNHNS and CDR2 is SASEGT. This CDR3 spans 16 amino acids. The CDR3 reads CASSEFLRSLTDTQYF. For the CDR3, the DNA is TGTGCCAGCAGTGAATTTCTACGGAGCCTCACAGATACGCAGTATTTT.

This clone was observed once. J is TRBJ2-3 and V is TRBV30; D is perhaps TRBD2 (6 bases). Between the trimmed V and J ends, which lost 0 bases and 2 bases, there was a span of 12 bases. Per the germline V gene, CDR1 is GTSNPN and CDR2 is SVGIG (reference sequence). This CDR3 is built from 15 residues. The CDR3 reads CAWSVGGYHTDTQYF. The CDR3 DNA is TGTGCCTGGAGTGTCGGAGGGTACCACACAGATACGCAGTATTTT.

This chain joins TRBV19 and TRBJ2-1; 10 bases fit TRBD2. Germline CDR1 reads LNHDA; CDR2 reads SQIVND (reference sequence). CDR3 size: 15 residues. Trimming at V came to 7 bases and at J to 4 bases, leaving 7 bases not matched to a gene. The CDR3 DNA sequence: TGTGCCAGTAATGAGCGGGGGGGTCCGTACAATGAGCAGTTCTTC. As protein: CASNERGGPYNEQFF.

The chain couples TRBV5-1 to TRBJ2-3; D is unresolved. This CDR3 contains 14 residues. Germline CDR1 reads SGHRS; CDR2 reads YFSETQ. The V and J ends lost 3 bases and 2 bases respectively, with 10 bases between them. CDR3 nucleotides: TGCGCCAGCAGCTCATCTAGTTACACAGATACGCAGTATTTT. It codes for CASSSSSYTDTQYF.

V gene TRBV7-2 combines with J gene TRBJ2-7; TRBD2 agrees at 9 bases. V trimming: 5 bases; J trimming: 3 bases; junction bases outside the gene matches: 11. Germline V gives CDR1 SGHTA, CDR2 FQGNSA. The CDR3 is 16 amino acids. The CDR3 protein is CASSPGLAKTFYEQYF. CDR3 bases: TGTGCCAGCAGCCCCGGACTAGCGAAAACCTTCTACGAGCAGTACTTC.

The chain links TRBV4-1 to TRBJ2-5; a weak D match, TRBD2 (5 bases). The V and J ends lost 3 bases and 2 bases respectively, with 16 bases between them. CDR3 length: 16 residues. CDR1 MGHRA and CDR2 YSYEKL come from the germline V gene. The DNA of the CDR3 is TGCGCCAGCAGCCACTTCCCCGGGGTCCGGCAAGAGACCCAGTACTTC. Its protein product is CASSHFPGVRQETQYF.

J is TRBJ2-7 and V is TRBV2; D not certain. CDR3 size: 12 residues. In germline, CDR1 is SNHLY, CDR2 FYNNEI. V was trimmed by 3 bases and J by 6 bases, leaving 9 bases between them. The CDR3 DNA is TGTGCCAGCAGTGACAGTTCCGTCGAGCAGTACTTC. Its protein product is CASSDSSVEQYF.